This T cell receptor (beta chain) derives from a study of vaccination and CD4 T cells after COVID-19. Study overall: With a range of 35 to 161, the median interval from diagnosis to drawing post-COVID samples was 90 to 120 days.

The study sequenced cultured CD4+ T cell DNA using the Oncomine TCR Beta short-read assay. TCRdb reprocessed the PCR reads via MiXCR and lists one record per CDR3 protein. Counted here are just over 9,500 distinct CDR3 sequences, approximately 48% occurring once; the ten biggest clones make up approximately 20%. Described treatment: roughly 11-day PBMC culture with coronavirus spike peptide pools or control peptides (ViraFEST assay). Germline V gene lookup returns CDR1 SGHTA and CDR2 FQGNSA. This CDR3 is built from 14 residues. Germline trimming cut 1 base from V and 4 bases from J; bases unmatched to any gene: 1. This clonotype has just a few counts. What it binds is not known.

The genes are TRBV7-2 and TRBJ1-2, with 9 positions matching TRBD1. Sequencing was done on a sample of CD4+ T cells from blood, cultured in vitro. The receptor was isolated from a human donor who had recovered from COVID-19. The CDR3 reads CASSLEQGAYGYTF. DNA of the CDR3: TGTGCCAGCAGCTTAGAACAGGGGGCCTATGGCTACACCTTC.